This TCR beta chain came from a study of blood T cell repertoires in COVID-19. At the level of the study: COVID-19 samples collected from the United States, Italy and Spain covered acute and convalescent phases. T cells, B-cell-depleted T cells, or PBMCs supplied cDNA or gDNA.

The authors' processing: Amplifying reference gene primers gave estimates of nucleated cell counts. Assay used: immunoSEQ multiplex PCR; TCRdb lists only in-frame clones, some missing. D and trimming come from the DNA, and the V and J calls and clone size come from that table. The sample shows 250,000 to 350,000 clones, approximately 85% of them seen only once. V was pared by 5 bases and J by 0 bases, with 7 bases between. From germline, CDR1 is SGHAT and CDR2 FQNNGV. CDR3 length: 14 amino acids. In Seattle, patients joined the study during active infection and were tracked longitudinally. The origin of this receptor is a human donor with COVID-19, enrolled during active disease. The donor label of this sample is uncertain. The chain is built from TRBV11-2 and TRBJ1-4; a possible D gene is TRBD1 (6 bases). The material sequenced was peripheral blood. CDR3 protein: CASSAGATNEKLFF. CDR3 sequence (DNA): TGTGCCAGCAGCGCAGGGGCAACTAATGAAAAACTGTTTTTT.